This T cell receptor beta chain was found in a study of cytomegalovirus exposure and HLA in healthy donors. V lost 0 bases and J lost 9, with 14 bases in between. CDR1 and CDR2 (germline): KGHSH, LQKENI. This CDR3 contains 14 residues. The primer mix had 60 Vbeta and 13 Jbeta primers. Assay used: immunoSEQ multiplex PCR; TCRdb lists only in-frame clones, some missing. The sample shows fewer than 55,000 clones, less than 75% of them seen only once. The specimen sequenced was PBMCs. This TCR came from a woman aged 50 to 65 in good health and CMV-seropositive. This sequence joins TRBV18 and TRBJ1-2; a possible D gene is TRBD1 (6 bases). The DNA for the CDR3 is TGTGCCAGCTCACCACCGGGCGGGGGCAGAAGCTACACCTTC. It codes for CASSPPGGGRSYTF.